This T cell receptor (beta chain) derives from a study of cytomegalovirus exposure and HLA in healthy donors. It was with 60 Vbeta and 13 Jbeta primers that the PCR ran. This table comes from immunoSEQ multiplex PCR, and its TCRdb copy is limited to in-frame clones, with some not included. This sample has 210,000 or so clones, with 83% found just once. The germline gives CDR1 LGHNA, CDR2 YSLEER. This CDR3 has 17 amino acids. Deletions cut 2 bases from V and 1 base from J, with 15 bases between. Study-wide results and limits: TCR beta V- and J-gene trimming was later associated with a missense DCLRE1C variant.

As to this clone: Its antigen remains unidentified.

J is TRBJ1-3 and V is TRBV4-3; D is unresolved. The sequenced sample consisted of PBMCs. This TCR came from a girl aged 5-17 years in good health and CMV-seronegative. CDR3 DNA sequence: TGCGCCAGCAGCCAAATCCCACTACAAACATCTGGAAACACCATATATTTT. This encodes CASSQIPLQTSGNTIYF.